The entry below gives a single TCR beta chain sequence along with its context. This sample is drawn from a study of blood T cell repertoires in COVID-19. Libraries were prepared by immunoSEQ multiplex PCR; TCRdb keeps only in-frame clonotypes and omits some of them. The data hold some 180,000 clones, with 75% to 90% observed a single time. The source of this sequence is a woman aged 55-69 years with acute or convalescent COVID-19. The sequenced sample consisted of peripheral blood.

CDR3 sequence reads: CASSLGQNYEQYF. CDR3 nucleotide sequence: TGTGCCAGCAGTTTAGGACAGAACTACGAGCAGTACTTC. The chain combines TRBV12-3 or TRBV12-4 with TRBJ2-7; possible D gene TRBD1, 5 bases. The CDR3 is 13 amino acids. Trimming shortened V by 1 base and J by 3 bases, and 7 bases separated the two germline ends.